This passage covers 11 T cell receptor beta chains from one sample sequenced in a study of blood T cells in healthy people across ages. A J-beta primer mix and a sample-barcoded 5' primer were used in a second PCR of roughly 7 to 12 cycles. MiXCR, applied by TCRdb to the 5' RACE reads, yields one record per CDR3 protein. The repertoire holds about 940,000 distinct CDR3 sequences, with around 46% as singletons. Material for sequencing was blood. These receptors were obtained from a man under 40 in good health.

The DNA of the CDR3 is TGTGCCAGCAGCTTATTGCCCGGGACAGGGGGCGAAAAACTGTTTTTT. Translation gives CASSLLPGTGGEKLFF. V usage is TRBV7-2 and J usage is TRBJ1-4; 12 bases fit TRBD1. J gave up 8 bases and V 2 bases, and 6 bases lay outside the gene matches. The CDR3 spans 16 residues. Germline V gene sequence: CDR1 SGHTA, CDR2 FQGNSA.

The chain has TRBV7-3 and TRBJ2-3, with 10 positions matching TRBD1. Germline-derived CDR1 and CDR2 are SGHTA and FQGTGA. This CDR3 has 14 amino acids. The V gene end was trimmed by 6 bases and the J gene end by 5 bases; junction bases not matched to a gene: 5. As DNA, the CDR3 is TGTGCCAGCAGTCGGACAGGGGGGAGAGATACGCAGTATTTT. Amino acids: CASSRTGGRDTQYF.

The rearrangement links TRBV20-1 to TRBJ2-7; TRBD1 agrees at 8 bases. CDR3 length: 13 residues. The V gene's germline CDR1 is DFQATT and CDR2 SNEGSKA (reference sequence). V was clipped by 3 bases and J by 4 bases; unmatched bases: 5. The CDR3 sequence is CSASGQGTYEQYF. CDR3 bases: TGCAGTGCTAGCGGACAGGGTACTTACGAGCAGTACTTC.

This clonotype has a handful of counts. The CDR3 DNA is TGTGCCAGCAGTTCCCGGGACAGGCGACAAGAGACCCAGTACTTC. Amino acid sequence: CASSSRDRRQETQYF. The chain uses TRBV28 and TRBJ2-5; 8 positions match TRBD1. The CDR3 extends over 15 amino acids. Losses at the gene ends were 4 bases for V and 2 bases for J; bases not matched to a gene: 6. Germline assignment: CDR1 MDHEN and CDR2 SYDVKM.

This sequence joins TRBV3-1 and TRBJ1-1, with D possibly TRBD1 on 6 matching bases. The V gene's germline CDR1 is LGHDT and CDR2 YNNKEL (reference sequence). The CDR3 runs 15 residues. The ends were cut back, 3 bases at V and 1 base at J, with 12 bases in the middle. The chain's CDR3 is CASSQDTGRNTEAFF. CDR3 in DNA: TGTGCCAGCAGCCAGGATACAGGGAGGAACACTGAAGCTTTCTTT.

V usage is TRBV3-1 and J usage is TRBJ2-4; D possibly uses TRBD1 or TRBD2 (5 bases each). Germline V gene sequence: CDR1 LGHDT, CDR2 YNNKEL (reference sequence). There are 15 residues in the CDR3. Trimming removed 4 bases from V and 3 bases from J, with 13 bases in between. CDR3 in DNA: TGTGCCAGCAGCCCCCGGGACGGTGTCAAAAACATTCAGTACTTC. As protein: CASSPRDGVKNIQYF. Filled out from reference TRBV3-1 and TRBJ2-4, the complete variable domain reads DTAVSQTPKYLVTQMGNDKSIKCEQNLGHDTMYWYKQDSKKFLKIMFSYNNKELIINETVPNRFSPKSPDKAHLNLHINSLELGDSAVYFCASSPRDGVKNIQYFGAGTRLSVL.

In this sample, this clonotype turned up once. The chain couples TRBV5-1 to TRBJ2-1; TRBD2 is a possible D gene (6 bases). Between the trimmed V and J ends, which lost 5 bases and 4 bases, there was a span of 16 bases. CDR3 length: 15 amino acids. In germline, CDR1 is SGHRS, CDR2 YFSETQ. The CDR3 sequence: CASRARDSSYNEQFF. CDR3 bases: TGCGCCAGCAGGGCCCGGGACTCCTCGTACAATGAGCAGTTCTTC.

CDR3 DNA: TGTGCCAGCAGTTACCCGGGACAGACTCACTATGGCTACACCTTC. This translates into CASSYPGQTHYGYTF. The V gene is TRBV6-6, the J gene TRBJ1-2, with 7 bases lining up with TRBD1. Germline CDR1 is MNHNY and CDR2 is SVGAGI (reference sequence). CDR3 length equals 15 residues. The V gene end was trimmed by 2 bases and the J gene end by 3 bases; junction bases not matched to a gene: 6.

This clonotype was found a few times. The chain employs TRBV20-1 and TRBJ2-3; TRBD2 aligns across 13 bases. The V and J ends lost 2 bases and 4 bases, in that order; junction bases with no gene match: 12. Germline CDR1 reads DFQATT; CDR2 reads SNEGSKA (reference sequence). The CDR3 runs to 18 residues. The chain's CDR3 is CSARPGLAGRSSSDTQYF. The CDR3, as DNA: TGCAGTGCTAGACCGGGACTAGCGGGGAGGAGTTCCTCAGATACGCAGTATTTT.

The DNA of the CDR3 is TGTGCCATCAGCGGACAGGTTTCGAGAGAGAACACTGAAGCTTTCTTT. Residues: CAISGQVSRENTEAFF. The chain carries TRBV10-3 and TRBJ1-1, with 7 nucleotides matching TRBD1. CDR1 is ENHRY, CDR2 SYGVKD, per germline. The CDR3 is 16 residues long. The V and J ends lost 6 bases and 1 base, in that order; junction bases with no gene match: 11.

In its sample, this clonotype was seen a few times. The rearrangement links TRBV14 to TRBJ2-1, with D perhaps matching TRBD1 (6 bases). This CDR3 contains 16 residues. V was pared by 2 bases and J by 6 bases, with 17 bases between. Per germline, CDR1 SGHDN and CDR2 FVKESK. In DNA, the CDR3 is TGTGCCAGCAGCCAAACAGGGTTAGTTTATCGCAATGAGCAGTTCTTC. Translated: CASSQTGLVYRNEQFF.